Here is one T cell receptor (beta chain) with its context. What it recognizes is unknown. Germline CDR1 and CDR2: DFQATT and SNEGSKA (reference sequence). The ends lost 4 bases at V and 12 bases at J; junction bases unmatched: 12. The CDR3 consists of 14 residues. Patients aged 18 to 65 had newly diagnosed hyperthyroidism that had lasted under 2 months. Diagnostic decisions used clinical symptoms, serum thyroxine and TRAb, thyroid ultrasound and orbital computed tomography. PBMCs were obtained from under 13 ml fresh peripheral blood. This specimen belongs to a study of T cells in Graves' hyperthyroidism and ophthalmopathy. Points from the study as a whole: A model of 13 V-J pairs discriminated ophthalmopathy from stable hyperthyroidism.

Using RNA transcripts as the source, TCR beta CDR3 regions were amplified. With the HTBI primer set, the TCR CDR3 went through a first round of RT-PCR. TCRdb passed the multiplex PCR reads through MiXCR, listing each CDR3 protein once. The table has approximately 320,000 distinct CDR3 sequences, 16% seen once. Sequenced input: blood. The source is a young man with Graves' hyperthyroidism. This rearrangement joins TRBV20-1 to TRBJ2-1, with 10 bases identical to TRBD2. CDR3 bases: TGCAGTGCTACAACTAGCGGGAAAGGGGGTGGGCAGTTCTTC. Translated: CSATTSGKGGGQFF.